This TCR beta chain was sequenced in a study of blood T cell repertoires in COVID-19. Study-level information: Acute and convalescent COVID-19 specimens originated in the United States, Italy and Spain. In each case, the material was cDNA or gDNA derived from T cells, B-cell-depleted T cells, or PBMCs.

Source study methods: Nucleated cell number was recorded as an estimate derived from reference gene primer amplification. Data came from immunoSEQ multiplex PCR; TCRdb stores just in-frame clones and leaves some out. From that table come the V and J calls and clone size; the DNA was used to work out D and trimming. Of 150,000 to 170,000 clones detected, more than 80% appear once; the ten largest clones hold 0.55%. The CDR3 spans 16 residues. Trimming at V came to 0 bases and at J to 4 bases, leaving 2 bases not matched to a gene. Germline CDR1 LGHNA, CDR2 YSLEER. This receptor was taken from a man in his fifties with acute or convalescent COVID-19. Sequencing was carried out using peripheral blood. The genes are TRBV4-3 and TRBJ1-3, with TRBD1 identical over 11 bases. DNA for the CDR3: TGCGCCAGCAGCCAAGAACGGGACAGGGGGGGAAACACCATATATTTT. As protein: CASSQERDRGGNTIYF.